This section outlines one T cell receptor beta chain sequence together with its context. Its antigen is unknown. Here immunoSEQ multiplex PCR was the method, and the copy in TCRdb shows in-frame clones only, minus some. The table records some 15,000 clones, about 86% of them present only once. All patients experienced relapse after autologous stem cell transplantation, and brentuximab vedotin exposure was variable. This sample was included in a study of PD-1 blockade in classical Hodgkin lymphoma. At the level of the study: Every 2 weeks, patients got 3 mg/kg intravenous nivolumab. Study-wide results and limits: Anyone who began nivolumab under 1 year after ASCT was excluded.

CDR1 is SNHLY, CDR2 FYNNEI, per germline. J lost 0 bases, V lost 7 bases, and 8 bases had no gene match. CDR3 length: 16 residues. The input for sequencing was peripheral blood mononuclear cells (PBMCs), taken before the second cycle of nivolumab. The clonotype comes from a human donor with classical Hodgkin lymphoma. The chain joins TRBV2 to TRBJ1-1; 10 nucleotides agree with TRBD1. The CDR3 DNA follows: TGTGCCAGCAATCCGGACAGGGGGGAAATGAACACTGAAGCTTTCTTT. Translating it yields CASNPDRGEMNTEAFF.